The sequence of this T cell receptor (beta chain) was determined in a study of control samples from healthy donors and cancer patients. V shed 5 bases and J shed 3 bases, with 10 bases lying between them. Germline V CDR1 and CDR2: SGHNT, YENEEA. The CDR3 contains 14 residues. Profiling relied on immunoSEQ multiplex PCR, and the TCRdb table lists in-frame clones only, not all of them. The data show over 10,000 clones, about 75% seen once. The specimen was formalin-fixed, paraffin-embedded tissue. This sequence was found in a male donor with melanoma. V is TRBV11-3 and J is TRBJ2-2; D is possibly TRBD1 or TRBD2 (5 bases each). The CDR3 region is CASSRGTDTGELFF. The CDR3 DNA reads TGTGCCAGCAGCCGAGGGACGGACACCGGGGAGCTGTTTTTT.